The clone carrying this T cell receptor (beta chain) showed up many times. TCRdb re-called the 5' RACE reads with MiXCR, one entry per CDR3 protein. Here the sample spans 23,000 or so distinct CDR3 sequences, about 12% being singletons. These data originate in a study of neurological immune-mediated disorders. The CDR3 is 18 residues long. After removal of 3 bases from V and 1 base from J, the junction contained 14 bases not matched to a gene. Germline CDR1 is DFQATT and CDR2 is SNEGSKA (reference sequence). This chain links TRBV20-1 with TRBJ2-1; 8 nucleotides align to TRBD2. The TCR originated in an older woman with HTLV-1-associated myelopathy (HAM/TSP). Sequenced: PBMCs. The CDR3 region is CSASQLKNTSGSYNEQFF. The CDR3 DNA reads TGCAGTGCTAGCCAACTTAAAAATACTAGCGGATCCTACAATGAGCAGTTCTTC.